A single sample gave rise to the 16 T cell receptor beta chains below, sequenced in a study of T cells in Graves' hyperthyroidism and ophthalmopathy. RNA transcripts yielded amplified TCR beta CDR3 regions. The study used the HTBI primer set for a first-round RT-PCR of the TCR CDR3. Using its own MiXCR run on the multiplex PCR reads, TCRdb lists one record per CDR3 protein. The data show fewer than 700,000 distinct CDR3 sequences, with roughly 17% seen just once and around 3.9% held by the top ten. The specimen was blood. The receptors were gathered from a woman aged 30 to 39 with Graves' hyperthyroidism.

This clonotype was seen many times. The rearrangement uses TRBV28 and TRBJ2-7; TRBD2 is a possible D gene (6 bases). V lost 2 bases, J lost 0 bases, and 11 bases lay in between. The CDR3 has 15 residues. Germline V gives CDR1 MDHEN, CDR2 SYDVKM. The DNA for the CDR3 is TGTGCCAGCAGTTTAATGGGCGGGAACTCCTACGAGCAGTACTTC. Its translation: CASSLMGGNSYEQYF.

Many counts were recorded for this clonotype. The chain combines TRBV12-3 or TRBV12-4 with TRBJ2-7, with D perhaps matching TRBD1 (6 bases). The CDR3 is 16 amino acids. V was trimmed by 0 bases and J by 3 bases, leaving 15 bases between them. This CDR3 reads CASSLAHRADHYEQYF. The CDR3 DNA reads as TGTGCCAGCAGTTTAGCCCACAGGGCTGATCACTACGAGCAGTACTTC.

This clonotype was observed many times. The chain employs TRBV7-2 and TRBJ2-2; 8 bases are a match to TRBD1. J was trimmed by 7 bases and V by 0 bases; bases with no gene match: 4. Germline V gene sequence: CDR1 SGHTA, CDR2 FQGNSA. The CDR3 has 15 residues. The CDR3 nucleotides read TGTGCCAGCAGCTTAGCCGACAGGGGCGGCGGGGAGCTGTTTTTT. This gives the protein CASSLADRGGGELFF.

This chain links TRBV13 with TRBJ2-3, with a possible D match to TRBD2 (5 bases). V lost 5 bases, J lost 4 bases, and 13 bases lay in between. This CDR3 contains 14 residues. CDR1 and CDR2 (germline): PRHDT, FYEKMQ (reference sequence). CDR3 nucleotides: TGTGCCAGCAGCGTAACCGGGATCCCAGATACGCAGTATTTT. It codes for CASSVTGIPDTQYF.

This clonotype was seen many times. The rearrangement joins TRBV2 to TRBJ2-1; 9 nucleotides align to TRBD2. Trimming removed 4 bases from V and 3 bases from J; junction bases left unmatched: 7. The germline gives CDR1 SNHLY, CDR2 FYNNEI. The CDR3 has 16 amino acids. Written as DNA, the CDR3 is TGTGCCAGCAGTGTAAGGCCTAGCGGGAACTACAATGAGCAGTTCTTC. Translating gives CASSVRPSGNYNEQFF.

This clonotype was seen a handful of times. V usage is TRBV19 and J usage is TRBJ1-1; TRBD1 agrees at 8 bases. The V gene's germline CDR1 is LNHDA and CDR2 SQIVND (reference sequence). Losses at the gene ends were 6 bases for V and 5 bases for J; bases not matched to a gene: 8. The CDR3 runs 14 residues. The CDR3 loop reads CASRRTGRRTEAFF. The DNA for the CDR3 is TGTGCCAGTAGACGGACAGGGAGAAGGACTGAAGCTTTCTTT.

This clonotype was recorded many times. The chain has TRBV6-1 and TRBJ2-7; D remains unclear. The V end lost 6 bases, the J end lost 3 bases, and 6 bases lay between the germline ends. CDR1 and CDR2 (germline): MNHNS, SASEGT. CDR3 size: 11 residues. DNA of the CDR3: TGTGCCAGCAGGGTCAACTACGAGCAGTACTTC. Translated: CASRVNYEQYF.

The DNA for the CDR3 is TGTGCCAGCAGTTTATGGACAGGGGGCTCCTACAATGAGCAGTTCTTC. It yields the protein CASSLWTGGSYNEQFF. The genes are TRBV28 and TRBJ2-1; 9 positions match TRBD1. Trimming removed 0 bases from V and 0 bases from J; junction bases left unmatched: 0. CDR3 length: 16 residues. Germline-derived CDR1 and CDR2 are MDHEN and SYDVKM. The full variable domain, in which reference TRBV28 and TRBJ2-1 provide the parts outside the CDR3, is DVKVTQSSRYLVKRTGEKVFLECVQDMDHENMFWYRQDPGLGLRLIYFSYDVKMKEKGDIPEGYSVSREKKERFSLILESASTNQTSMYLCASSLWTGGSYNEQFFGPGTRLTVL.

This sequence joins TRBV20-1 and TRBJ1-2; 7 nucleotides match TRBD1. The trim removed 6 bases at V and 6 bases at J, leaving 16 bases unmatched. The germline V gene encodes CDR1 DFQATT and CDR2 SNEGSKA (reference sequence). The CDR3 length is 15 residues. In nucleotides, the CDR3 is TGCAGTGCCCGCCCCCGACAGGGCTCCCTCCATGGCTACACCTTC. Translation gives CSARPRQGSLHGYTF.

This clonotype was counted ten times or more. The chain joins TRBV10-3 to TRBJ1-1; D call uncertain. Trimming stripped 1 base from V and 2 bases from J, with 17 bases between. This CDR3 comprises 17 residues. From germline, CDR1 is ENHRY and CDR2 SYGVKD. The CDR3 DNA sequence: TGTGCCATCAGTGAGTTTTTAGGGATTGGAGAAAACACTGAAGCTTTCTTT. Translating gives CAISEFLGIGENTEAFF.

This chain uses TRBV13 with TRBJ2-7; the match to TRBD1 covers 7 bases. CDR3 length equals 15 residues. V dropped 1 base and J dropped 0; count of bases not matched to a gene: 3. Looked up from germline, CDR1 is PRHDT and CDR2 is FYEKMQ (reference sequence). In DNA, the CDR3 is TGTGCCAGCAGCTTAGAAGGGGACAGCTCCTACGAGCAGTACTTC. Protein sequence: CASSLEGDSSYEQYF.

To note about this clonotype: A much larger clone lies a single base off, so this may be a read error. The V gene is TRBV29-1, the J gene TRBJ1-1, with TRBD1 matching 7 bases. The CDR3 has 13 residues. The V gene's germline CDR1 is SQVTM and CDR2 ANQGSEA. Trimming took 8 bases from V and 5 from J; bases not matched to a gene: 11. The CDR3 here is CSTRQGEGTEAFF. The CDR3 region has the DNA TGCAGCACGAGACAGGGAGAGGGTACTGAAGCTTTCTTT.

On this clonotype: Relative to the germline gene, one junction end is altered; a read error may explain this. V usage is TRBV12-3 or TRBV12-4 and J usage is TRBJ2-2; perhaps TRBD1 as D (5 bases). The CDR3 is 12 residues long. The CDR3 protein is CACRRGPGELFF. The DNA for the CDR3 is TGTGCCTGCAGAAGGGGTCCCGGGGAGCTGTTTTTT.

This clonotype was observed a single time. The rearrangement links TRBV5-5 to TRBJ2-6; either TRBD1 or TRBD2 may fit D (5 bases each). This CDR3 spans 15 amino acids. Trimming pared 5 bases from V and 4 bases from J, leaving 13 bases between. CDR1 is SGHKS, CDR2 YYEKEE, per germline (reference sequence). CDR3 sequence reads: CASRREGTGANVLTF. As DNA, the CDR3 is TGTGCCAGCAGAAGAGAGGGGACCGGGGCCAACGTCCTGACTTTC.

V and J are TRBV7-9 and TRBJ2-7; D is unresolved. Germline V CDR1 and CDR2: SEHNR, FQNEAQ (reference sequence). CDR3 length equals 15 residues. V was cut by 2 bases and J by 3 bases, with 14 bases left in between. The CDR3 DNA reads TGTGCCAGCAGCTTACTGTCCGGGCCTAACTACGAGCAGTACTTC. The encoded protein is CASSLLSGPNYEQYF.

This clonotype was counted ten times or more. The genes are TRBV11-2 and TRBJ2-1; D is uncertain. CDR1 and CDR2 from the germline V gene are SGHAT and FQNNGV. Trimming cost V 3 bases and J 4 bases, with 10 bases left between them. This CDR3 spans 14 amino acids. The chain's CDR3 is CASSLMDAYNEQFF. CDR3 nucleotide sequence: TGTGCCAGCAGCTTGATGGACGCTTACAATGAGCAGTTCTTC.